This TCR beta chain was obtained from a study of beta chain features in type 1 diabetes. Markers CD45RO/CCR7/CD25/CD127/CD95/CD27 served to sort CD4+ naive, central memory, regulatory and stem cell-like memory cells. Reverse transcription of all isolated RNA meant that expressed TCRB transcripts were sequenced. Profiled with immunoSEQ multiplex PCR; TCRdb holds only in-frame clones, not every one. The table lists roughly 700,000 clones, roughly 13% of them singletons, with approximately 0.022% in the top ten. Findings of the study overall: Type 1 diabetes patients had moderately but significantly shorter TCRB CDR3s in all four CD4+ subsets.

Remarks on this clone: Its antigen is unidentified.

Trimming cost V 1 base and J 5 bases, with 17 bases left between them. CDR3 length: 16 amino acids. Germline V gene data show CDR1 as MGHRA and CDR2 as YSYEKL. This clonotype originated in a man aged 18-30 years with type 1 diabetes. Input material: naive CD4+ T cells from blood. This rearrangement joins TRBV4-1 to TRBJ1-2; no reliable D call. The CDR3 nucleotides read TGCGCCAGCAGCCAAGCGCGGAGAGTCTCCCTATATGGCTACACCTTC. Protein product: CASSQARRVSLYGYTF.